The next 19 T cell receptor beta chains were all read from a single sample in a study of blood T cell repertoires in COVID-19. Data came from immunoSEQ multiplex PCR; TCRdb stores just in-frame clones and leaves some out. The sample includes more than 200,000 clones, around nine tenths of them seen just once. The sample comprised peripheral blood. The receptors were gathered from a woman aged 55-69 years with acute or convalescent COVID-19.

V usage is TRBV7-9 and J usage is TRBJ2-3; D is possibly TRBD1 (6 bases). The CDR3 is 14 amino acids. V was clipped by 3 bases and J by 5 bases, with 12 bases between them. Germline lookup yields CDR1 SEHNR and CDR2 FQNEAQ (reference sequence). DNA for the CDR3: TGTGCCAGCAGCTTGATCCAGGGGAGAGATACGCAGTATTTT. Protein sequence: CASSLIQGRDTQYF.

This chain joins TRBV6-2 or TRBV6-3 and TRBJ1-1; perhaps TRBD1 as D (5 bases). This CDR3 region has 16 residues. Per the germline V gene, CDR1 is MNHEY and CDR2 is SVGEGT. Trimming took 2 bases from V and 4 from J, leaving 17 bases between them. CDR3 DNA: TGTGCCAGCAGTTACCCCCAGGGCGGAGTAGGCACTGAAGCTTTCTTT. Amino acid sequence: CASSYPQGGVGTEAFF.

In its sample, this clone was seen a few times. The chain carries TRBV10-2 and TRBJ2-3, with 8 bases matching TRBD2. J lost 2 bases, V lost 6 bases, and 7 bases had no gene match. Looked up from germline, CDR1 is WSHSY and CDR2 is SAAADI. This CDR3 region has 15 residues. The CDR3 region is CASRGTSVITDTQYF. CDR3 coding DNA: TGCGCCAGCAGGGGGACTAGTGTTATCACAGATACGCAGTATTTT.

The V and J genes are TRBV29-1 and TRBJ2-1; the D gene is possibly TRBD1 (7 bases). CDR1 is SQVTM and CDR2 is ANQGSEA in the germline V gene. CDR3 length equals 14 residues. Trimming cost V 7 bases and J 4 bases, with 17 bases left between them. The CDR3 spells CSGRGQIDYNEQFF. CDR3 DNA sequence: TGCAGCGGGAGGGGACAGATCGATTACAATGAGCAGTTCTTC.

The chain has TRBV5-1 and TRBJ2-3, with 8 bases fitting TRBD1. The CDR3 contains 17 residues. J was trimmed by 3 bases and V by 0 bases; bases with no gene match: 9. Germline V lookup: CDR1 SGHRS, CDR2 YFSETQ. CDR3 residues: CASSLGQGKGRTDTQYF. In DNA form, the CDR3 reads TGCGCCAGCAGCTTGGGACAGGGGAAAGGTAGGACAGATACGCAGTATTTT.

In its sample, this clone was seen once. The V call is TRBV12-3 or TRBV12-4, the J call TRBJ2-7; a weak D match, TRBD1 (6 bases). Trimming took 2 bases from V and 4 from J, leaving 9 bases between them. The length of the CDR3 is 13 residues. CDR3 loop: CASSLQGRYEQYF. As DNA, the CDR3 is TGTGCCAGCAGTTTACAGGGGCGGTACGAGCAGTACTTC.

The sample holds a few counts of this clone. CDR3 sequence: CASCKDRLDEKLFF. The CDR3 bases are TGTGCCAGTTGTAAGGACAGGCTTGATGAAAAACTGTTTTTT. The chain uses TRBV2 and TRBJ1-4, with 7 positions matching TRBD1. Germline trimming cut 9 bases from V and 6 bases from J; bases unmatched to any gene: 10. CDR1 and CDR2 from the germline V gene are SNHLY and FYNNEI. The CDR3 totals 14 residues.

This clone turned up a few times. The rearrangement joins TRBV6-2 or TRBV6-3 to TRBJ1-5; D is unclear. This CDR3 comprises 12 residues. Between the trimmed V and J ends, which lost 2 bases and 9 bases, there was a span of 8 bases. CDR1 is MNHEY and CDR2 is SVGEGT in the germline V gene. The CDR3 nucleotides read TGTGCCAGCAGTTACGCTAGGAGGCCCCAGCATTTT. It codes for CASSYARRPQHF.

A note on this clone: The identical CDR3 is also encoded by other nucleotide sequences in the sample. The chain couples TRBV28 to TRBJ2-7; D is ambiguous. The V gene lost 6 bases and the J gene lost 3 bases, with 9 bases spanning the gap. Germline-derived CDR1 and CDR2 are MDHEN and SYDVKM. The CDR3 spans 12 residues. CDR3 coding DNA: TGTGCCAGCAGGCCGGGTGGCTACGAGCAGTACTTC. Translated: CASRPGGYEQYF.

The chain couples TRBV10-3 to TRBJ1-2, with D unresolved. This CDR3 spans 14 amino acids. Germline lookup yields CDR1 ENHRY and CDR2 SYGVKD. Trimming took 3 bases from V and 1 from J, leaving 9 bases between them. The CDR3 loop reads CAISDRSYNYGYTF. Written as DNA, the CDR3 is TGTGCCATCAGTGATCGGAGTTATAACTATGGCTACACCTTC.

The CDR3 here is CASSLGTGGNYGYTF. CDR3 DNA sequence: TGCGCCAGCAGCCTCGGGACAGGGGGTAACTATGGCTACACCTTC. V usage is TRBV4-1 and J usage is TRBJ1-2, with 11 bases matching TRBD1. The CDR3 sequence is 15 residues long. The J segment lost 1 base and the V segment lost 4 bases, leaving 2 bases of the junction unmatched. Germline values: CDR1 MGHRA, CDR2 YSYEKL.

The chain uses TRBV30 and TRBJ1-2; D unresolved. There are 13 residues in the CDR3. The ends were cut back, 2 bases at V and 3 bases at J, with 10 bases in the middle. Germline CDR1 reads GTSNPN; CDR2 reads SVGIG (reference sequence). The CDR3 region is CAWSQTQYYGYTF. The CDR3 DNA reads as TGTGCCTGGAGTCAGACACAGTACTATGGCTACACCTTC.

This clone appeared a single time. The rearrangement uses TRBV18 and TRBJ2-1; D uncertain. CDR3 size: 15 residues. Germline V lookup: CDR1 KGHSH, CDR2 LQKENI. V was trimmed by 2 bases and J by 4 bases, leaving 12 bases between them. The chain's CDR3 is CASSPSYADYNEQFF. DNA of the CDR3: TGTGCCAGCTCACCAAGTTACGCGGATTACAATGAGCAGTTCTTC. The full variable domain, its missing parts supplied by reference TRBV18 and TRBJ2-1, is NAGVMQNPRHLVRRRGQEARLRCSPMKGHSHVYWYRQLPEEGLKFMVYLQKENIIDESGMPKERFSAEFPKEGPSILRIQQVVRGDSAAYFCASSPSYADYNEQFFGPGTRLTVL.

The V and J genes are TRBV4-1 and TRBJ1-6, with 8 bases lining up with TRBD1. The CDR3 totals 16 residues. Germline-derived CDR1 and CDR2 are MGHRA and YSYEKL. Germline trimming cut 6 bases from V and 4 bases from J; bases unmatched to any gene: 8. The CDR3 sequence is CASRAPGQVYNSPLHF. In nucleotides, the CDR3 is TGCGCCAGCAGAGCACCGGGACAGGTTTATAATTCACCCCTCCACTTT.

The chain employs TRBV19 and TRBJ1-5; TRBD1 is a possible D gene (5 bases). CDR1 and CDR2 (germline): LNHDA, SQIVND (reference sequence). V was trimmed by 5 bases and J by 4 bases, leaving 9 bases between them. This CDR3 is 13 amino acids long. In DNA, the CDR3 is TGTGCCAGTAGTCCAGGGCCTAATCAGCCCCAGCATTTT. This codes for CASSPGPNQPQHF.

The chain is built from TRBV5-6 and TRBJ1-4; tentatively, D is TRBD1 (5 bases). The CDR3 runs 13 residues. Germline V gene lookup returns CDR1 SGHDT and CDR2 YYEEEE. V lost 3 bases to trimming and J lost 7 bases, with 10 bases between them. The CDR3, as DNA: TGTGCCAGCAGCTACGACAGACTTGAAAAACTGTTTTTT. Its protein is CASSYDRLEKLFF.

The V call is TRBV7-2, the J call TRBJ2-7, with TRBD2 matching 8 bases. Germline CDR1 SGHTA, CDR2 FQGNSA. CDR3 length: 16 amino acids. V dropped 5 bases and J dropped 6; count of bases not matched to a gene: 15. The CDR3 reads CASSPAAGAGVFEQYF. The CDR3 region has the DNA TGTGCCAGCAGCCCCGCAGCCGGAGCGGGAGTGTTCGAGCAGTACTTC.

This chain uses TRBV6-5 with TRBJ2-7, with TRBD1 as a possible D gene (6 bases). In germline, CDR1 is MNHEY, CDR2 SVGAGI. V lost 0 bases, J lost 6 bases, and 15 bases lay in between. The CDR3 is made up of 15 amino acids. CDR3 coding DNA: TGTGCCAGCAGTTACTCGAAACCGACAGGCATCGAGCAGTACTTC. This codes for CASSYSKPTGIEQYF.

The J gene is TRBJ1-2, the V gene TRBV7-2; no clear D. CDR1 and CDR2 from the germline V gene are SGHTA and FQGNSA. This CDR3 has 14 amino acids. The V gene lost 1 base and the J gene lost 2 bases, with 8 bases spanning the gap. CDR3 region: CASSLVSVNYGYTF. CDR3 nucleotide sequence: TGTGCCAGCAGCTTAGTGTCGGTGAACTATGGCTACACCTTC.